This is a list of T cell receptor beta chains from one sample in a study of cytomegalovirus exposure and HLA in healthy donors. Sequenced by immunoSEQ multiplex PCR; TCRdb stores in-frame clones only, minus some. The sample lists about 130,000 clones, about 70% seen once, with roughly 2.7% in the top ten. Material: PBMCs. These receptors came from a woman in her fifties or sixties in good health and CMV-seropositive. Both conserved end residues are part of each CDR3. A D gene is named only where the DNA matches it firmly. Where a row states a size, it is once, few, many or the class of an expanded clone; other rows omit it.

V gene: TRBV7-8
CDR3 length: 19
clone size: NA
J gene: TRBJ1-6
D gene: NA
CDR3 DNA: TGTGCCAGCAGCTTTCCCTCCGGGAAGCGGAGCTCCTATAATTCACCCCTCCACTTT
CDR3 protein: CASSFPSGKRSSYNSPLHF

V gene: TRBV29-1
CDR3 length: 15
clone size: NA
J gene: TRBJ2-5
D gene: TRBD2
CDR3 DNA: TGCAGCGTTGATACTAGCGGGGGTATTCAAGAGACCCAGTACTTC
CDR3 protein: CSVDTSGGIQETQYF

V gene: TRBV19
CDR3 length: 15
clone size: NA
J gene: TRBJ1-5
D gene: TRBD1
CDR3 DNA: TGTGCCAGTAGTATCGAATCAGGGGGTGATCAGCCCCAGCATTTT
CDR3 protein: CASSIESGGDQPQHF

V gene: TRBV7-3
CDR3 length: 14
clone size: NA
J gene: TRBJ1-5
D gene: NA
CDR3 DNA: TGTGCCAGCAGCCTACTCTCGACAAGTCAGCCCCAGCATTTT
CDR3 protein: CASSLLSTSQPQHF

V gene: TRBV4-1
CDR3 length: 15
clone size: few
J gene: TRBJ2-7
D gene: TRBD1
CDR3 DNA: TGCGCCAGCAGCCCCACGACAGGGGTGATGTACGAGCAGTACTTC
CDR3 protein: CASSPTTGVMYEQYF

V gene: TRBV11-2
CDR3 length: 14
clone size: NA
J gene: TRBJ2-7
D gene: TRBD1
CDR3 DNA: TGTGCCAGCAGCCATTGGACAGGGGAATACGAGCAGTACTTC
CDR3 protein: CASSHWTGEYEQYF

V gene: TRBV4-2
CDR3 length: 16
clone size: NA
J gene: TRBJ2-5
D gene: TRBD2
CDR3 DNA: TGTGCCAGCAGCCCCTCCTCGCGGGGGGGTTCTGGGACCCAGTACTTC
CDR3 protein: CASSPSSRGGSGTQYF

V gene: TRBV29-1
CDR3 length: 15
clone size: NA
J gene: TRBJ1-5
D gene: NA
CDR3 DNA: TGCAGCGTTTCCGACGGGATCATTGGCAATCAGCCCCAGCATTTT
CDR3 protein: CSVSDGIIGNQPQHF

V gene: TRBV9
CDR3 length: 15
clone size: few
J gene: TRBJ2-7
D gene: NA
CDR3 DNA: TGTGCCAGCAGCGTCCGCGGAGAGCCCCCGACCGAGCAGTACTTC
CDR3 protein: CASSVRGEPPTEQYF

V gene: TRBV12-5
CDR3 length: 14
clone size: NA
J gene: TRBJ1-1
D gene: TRBD1
CDR3 DNA: TGTGCTAGTGGTTCGGGGACAGGGAGGACTGAAGCTTTCTTT
CDR3 protein: CASGSGTGRTEAFF

V gene: TRBV15
CDR3 length: 14
clone size: NA
J gene: TRBJ1-2
D gene: NA
CDR3 DNA: TGTGCCACCAGCACCGAAACGCGGGGAACTGGCTACACCTTC
CDR3 protein: CATSTETRGTGYTF

V gene: TRBV5-5
CDR3 length: 14
clone size: NA
J gene: TRBJ1-4
D gene: NA
CDR3 DNA: TGTGCCAGCAGCTTCGGTAACCTGTGGGAAAAACTGTTTTTT
CDR3 protein: CASSFGNLWEKLFF

V gene: TRBV25-1
CDR3 length: 13
clone size: NA
J gene: TRBJ2-6
D gene: NA
CDR3 DNA: TGTGCCAGCATACTCTCTGGGGCCAACGTCCTGACTTTC
CDR3 protein: CASILSGANVLTF

V gene: TRBV10-3
CDR3 length: 16
clone size: NA
J gene: TRBJ2-6
D gene: NA
CDR3 DNA: TGTGCCACCTACCCAGGGGAGGGCTCTGGGGCCAACGTCCTGACTTTC
CDR3 protein: CATYPGEGSGANVLTF

V gene: TRBV6-1
CDR3 length: 13
clone size: NA
J gene: TRBJ1-1
D gene: NA
CDR3 DNA: TGTGCCAGCAGGCCGACAGAGAACACTGAAGCTTTCTTT
CDR3 protein: CASRPTENTEAFF

V gene: TRBV10-2
CDR3 length: 11
clone size: NA
J gene: TRBJ2-7
D gene: NA
CDR3 DNA: TGCGCCAGCAGCGTTTCCTACGAGCAGTACTTC
CDR3 protein: CASSVSYEQYF

V gene: TRBV6-5
CDR3 length: 14
clone size: NA
J gene: TRBJ1-6
D gene: NA
CDR3 DNA: TGTGCCAGCAGTTCTGGACAGAGTAATTCACCCCTCCACTTT
CDR3 protein: CASSSGQSNSPLHF

V gene: TRBV9
CDR3 length: 14
clone size: NA
J gene: TRBJ1-1
D gene: NA
CDR3 DNA: TGTGCCAGCAGCGTAGCCAGTACGAACACTGAAGCTTTCTTT
CDR3 protein: CASSVASTNTEAFF

V gene: TRBV7-2
CDR3 length: 14
clone size: NA
J gene: TRBJ2-5
D gene: NA
CDR3 DNA: TGTGCCAGCAGCTTTTACAGTTTCCAAGAGACCCAGTACTTC
CDR3 protein: CASSFYSFQETQYF

V gene: TRBV7-9
CDR3 length: 14
clone size: NA
J gene: TRBJ2-3
D gene: NA
CDR3 DNA: TGTGCCAGCAGCCTATGGGACACCACAGATACGCAGTATTTT
CDR3 protein: CASSLWDTTDTQYF

V gene: TRBV7-9
CDR3 length: 14
clone size: NA
J gene: TRBJ1-4
D gene: TRBD1
CDR3 DNA: TGTGCCAGCAGCTTAGAGGGGGCTGGGGAAAAACTGTTTTTT
CDR3 protein: CASSLEGAGEKLFF

V gene: TRBV28
CDR3 length: 16
clone size: few
J gene: TRBJ1-2
D gene: TRBD1
CDR3 DNA: TGTGCCAGCAGTCCCGGGACAGGGATTCACTTATATGGCTACACCTTC
CDR3 protein: CASSPGTGIHLYGYTF

V gene: TRBV6-5
CDR3 length: 13
clone size: once
J gene: TRBJ1-1
D gene: NA
CDR3 DNA: TGTGCCAGCAGCCTAGGGGTCGGGTTTCAAGCTTTCTTT
CDR3 protein: CASSLGVGFQAFF

V gene: TRBV18
CDR3 length: 15
clone size: NA
J gene: TRBJ2-7
D gene: NA
CDR3 DNA: TGTGCCAGCTCACCTGACAATTTCAGCTCCTACGAGCAGTACTTC
CDR3 protein: CASSPDNFSSYEQYF

V gene: TRBV11-2
CDR3 length: 13
clone size: NA
J gene: TRBJ2-7
D gene: TRBD1
CDR3 DNA: TGTGCCAGCAGCCACGACAGGGATGGCGAGCAGTACTTC
CDR3 protein: CASSHDRDGEQYF

V gene: TRBV5-1
CDR3 length: 13
clone size: NA
J gene: TRBJ2-1
D gene: NA
CDR3 DNA: TGCGCCAGCAGCTTGGACGGGTGGAATGAGCAGTTCTTC
CDR3 protein: CASSLDGWNEQFF

V gene: TRBV7-9
CDR3 length: 15
clone size: NA
J gene: TRBJ2-7
D gene: NA
CDR3 DNA: TGTGCCACGTTGAAAGAGCGGACGGACTCCTACGAGCAGTACTTC
CDR3 protein: CATLKERTDSYEQYF